This TCR beta chain derives from a study of blood T cell repertoires in COVID-19. Study-wide context: Collection of acute and convalescent COVID-19 samples took place in the United States, Italy and Spain. The cDNA or gDNA used as material had been derived from T cells, B-cell-depleted T cells, or PBMCs.

V lost 3 bases and J 6 bases, leaving 15 bases between the germline ends. CDR3 size: 14 residues. Germline values: CDR1 SGHNT, CDR2 YYREEE (reference sequence). Original processing methods: Estimated nucleated cell counts came from reference gene primer amplification. The method was immunoSEQ multiplex PCR; TCRdb's version includes in-frame clones alone and lacks a portion of them. That table furnishes V, J and clone size, whereas the DNA furnished D and trimming. Found here are about 200,000 clones, about 88% of them singletons; the top ten hold 3%. This TCR came from a man in his 60s with acute or convalescent COVID-19. This rearrangement joins TRBV5-4 to TRBJ1-2; D gene unclear. Specimen: peripheral blood. The CDR3 bases are TGTGCCAGCAGCTCCCCGACAACGGCCCATGGCTACACCTTC. Translation gives CASSSPTTAHGYTF.